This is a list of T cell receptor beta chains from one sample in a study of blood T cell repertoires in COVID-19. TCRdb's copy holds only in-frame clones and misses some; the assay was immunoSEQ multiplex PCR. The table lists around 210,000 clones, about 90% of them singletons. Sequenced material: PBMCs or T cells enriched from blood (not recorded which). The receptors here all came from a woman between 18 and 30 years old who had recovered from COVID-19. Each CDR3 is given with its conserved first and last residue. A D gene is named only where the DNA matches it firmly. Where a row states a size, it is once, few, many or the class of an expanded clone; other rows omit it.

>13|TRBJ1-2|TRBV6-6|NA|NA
CASSAWGEGGYTF
TGTGCCAGCTCCGCGTGGGGGGAAGGTGGCTACACCTTC
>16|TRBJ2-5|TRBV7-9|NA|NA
CASSPRLGRGEETQYF
TGTGCCAGCAGCCCACGTCTGGGCAGGGGAGAAGAGACCCAGTACTTC
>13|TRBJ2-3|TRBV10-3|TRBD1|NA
CAISETGADTQYF
TGTGCCATCAGTGAGACAGGGGCGGATACGCAGTATTTT
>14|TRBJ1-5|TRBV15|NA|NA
CATSGQKSNQPQHF
TGTGCCACCAGTGGGCAGAAAAGCAATCAGCCCCAGCATTTT
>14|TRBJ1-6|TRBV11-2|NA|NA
CASSLAFVDSPLHF
TGTGCCAGCAGCTTAGCGTTTGTAGATTCACCCCTCCACTTT
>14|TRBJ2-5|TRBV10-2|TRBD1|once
CATDPRQGGETQYF
TGCGCCACCGACCCTAGACAGGGGGGAGAGACCCAGTACTTC
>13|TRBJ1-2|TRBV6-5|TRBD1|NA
CASSYGTGNGYTF
TGTGCCAGCAGTTACGGGACAGGGAATGGCTACACCTTC
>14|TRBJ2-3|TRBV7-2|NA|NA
CASSFSVLTDTQYF
TGTGCCAGCAGCTTTTCGGTCCTCACAGATACGCAGTATTTT
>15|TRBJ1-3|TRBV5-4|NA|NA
CASSLAGYSGNTIYF
TGTGCCAGCAGCTTGGCCGGTTACTCTGGAAACACCATATATTTT
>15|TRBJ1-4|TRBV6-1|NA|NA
CASSDRGATNEKLFF
TGTGCCAGCAGTGACAGGGGTGCAACTAATGAAAAACTGTTTTTT
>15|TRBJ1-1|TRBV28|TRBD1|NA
CASSPTGSSNTEAFF
TGTGCCAGCAGTCCGACAGGGTCCTCGAACACTGAAGCTTTCTTT
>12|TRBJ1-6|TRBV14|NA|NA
CASSQGQVPWIW
TGTGCCAGCAGCCAAGGACAGGTCCCTTGGATTTGG
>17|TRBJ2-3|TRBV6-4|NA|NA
CASSDGSVNGGLDTQYF
TGTGCCAGCAGTGACGGTTCAGTGAATGGCGGGCTAGATACGCAGTATTTT
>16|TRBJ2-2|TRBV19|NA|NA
CASIQPPGVNTGELFF
TGTGCCAGTATCCAACCCCCGGGGGTGAACACCGGGGAGCTGTTTTTT
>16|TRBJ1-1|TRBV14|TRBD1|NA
CASSPLWGTGTTEAFF
TGTGCCAGCAGCCCCCTCTGGGGGACAGGGACCACTGAAGCTTTCTTT
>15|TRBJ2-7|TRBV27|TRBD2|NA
CASSLASGGLYEQYF
TGTGCCAGCAGTTTGGCTAGCGGGGGACTCTACGAGCAGTACTTC
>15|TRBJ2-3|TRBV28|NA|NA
CASSLFPGGTDTQYF
TGTGCCAGCAGTTTATTTCCGGGGGGCACAGATACGCAGTATTTT
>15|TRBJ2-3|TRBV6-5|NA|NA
CASSYSSGPSDTQYF
TGTGCCAGCAGTTACTCGAGCGGCCCCTCCGATACGCAGTATTTT
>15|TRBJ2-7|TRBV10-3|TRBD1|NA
CAISESPGQGGEQYF
TGTGCCATCAGTGAGTCCCCGGGACAGGGTGGGGAGCAGTACTTC
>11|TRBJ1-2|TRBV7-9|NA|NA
CASSYLYGYTF
TGTGCCAGCAGTTACCTATATGGCTACACCTTC
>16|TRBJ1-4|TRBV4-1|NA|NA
CASSHLLAVTGEKLFF
TGCGCCAGCAGCCACCTACTCGCGGTAACGGGGGAAAAACTGTTTTTT
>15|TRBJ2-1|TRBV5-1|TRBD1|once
CASSTGQAPTDEQFF
TGCGCCAGCAGCACCGGACAGGCCCCCACGGATGAGCAGTTCTTC
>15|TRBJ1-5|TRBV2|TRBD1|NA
CASSELTGDDQPQHF
TGTGCCAGCAGTGAACTGACAGGGGACGATCAGCCCCAGCATTTT